These 8 T cell receptor beta chains were sequenced from one sample in a study of blood T cell repertoires in COVID-19. Profiled with immunoSEQ multiplex PCR; TCRdb holds only in-frame clones, not every one. The table has approximately 220,000 clones, under 90% seen once; the top ten hold approximately 4%. The sequencing input was PBMCs or T cells enriched from blood (not recorded which). The receptors shown here come from a woman aged 40 to 50 who had been exposed to COVID-19.

The chain employs TRBV4-2 and TRBJ2-7; 9 bases are a match to TRBD2. The CDR3 length is 18 residues. Germline values: CDR1 LGHNA, CDR2 YNFKEQ. The V segment lost 1 base and the J segment 6 bases; nucleotides outside the gene matches: 16. DNA of the CDR3: TGTGCCAGCAGCCAAGGGTGGGAGCGGGGGGCTACAGGGGTCGAGCAGTACTTC. This codes for CASSQGWERGATGVEQYF.

This clone was observed a handful of times. The V gene is TRBV5-1, the J gene TRBJ2-2; TRBD1 might be the D (7 bases). The CDR3 totals 15 residues. Per the germline V gene, CDR1 is SGHRS and CDR2 is YFSETQ. V lost 4 bases and J 4 bases, leaving 14 bases between the germline ends. The CDR3 reads CASSPGGGITGELFF. The CDR3 region has the DNA TGCGCCAGCAGCCCTGGAGGGGGCATCACCGGGGAGCTGTTTTTT.

The rearrangement uses TRBV3-1 (or the pseudogene TRBV3-2) and TRBJ1-2, with 8 bases matching TRBD1. Germline loops: CDR1 LGHDT, CDR2 YNNKEL (reference sequence). V shed 7 bases and J 4 bases; nucleotides not matched to a gene: 11. CDR3 length: 15 residues. The CDR3 loop is CASTPGQGAFYGYTF. The DNA for the CDR3 is TGTGCCAGCACCCCGGGGCAGGGGGCATTCTATGGCTACACCTTC.

This chain connects TRBV6-1 to TRBJ1-1; D gene ambiguous. CDR1 is MNHNS and CDR2 is SASEGT in the germline V gene. The CDR3 runs to 12 residues. V was shortened by 3 bases and J by 11 bases, with 13 bases between the two germline ends. Here the CDR3 reads CASSEGSGEAFF. CDR3 nucleotide sequence: TGTGCCAGCAGTGAGGGCTCCGGGGAGGCTTTCTTT.

This chain joins TRBV7-2 and TRBJ1-5; no definite D call. Germline V gene lookup returns CDR1 SGHTA and CDR2 FQGNSA. V shed 4 bases and J shed 1 base, with 5 bases lying between them. The CDR3 extends over 13 amino acids. This chain's CDR3 is CASSSESNQPQHF. Written as DNA, the CDR3 is TGTGCCAGCAGCTCGGAGAGCAATCAGCCCCAGCATTTT.

The V call is TRBV7-3, the J call TRBJ1-1, with a weak D call TRBD1 (5 bases). The germline V and J ends were trimmed by 5 bases and 0 bases, with 16 bases remaining between them. Germline V gene data show CDR1 as SGHTA and CDR2 as FQGTGA. This CDR3 has 16 residues. The CDR3: CASSPDLGRMNTEAFF. CDR3 in DNA: TGTGCCAGCAGCCCAGACCTGGGGCGAATGAACACTGAAGCTTTCTTT.

This sequence joins TRBV28 and TRBJ2-3, with TRBD2 identical over 7 bases. Per germline, CDR1 MDHEN and CDR2 SYDVKM. The trim removed 7 bases at V and 6 bases at J, leaving 4 bases unmatched. This CDR3 is 12 amino acids long. The CDR3 DNA reads TGTGCCAGCACCGGGGGAGGGGATACGCAGTATTTT. This sequence encodes CASTGGGDTQYF.

The chain joins TRBV2 to TRBJ2-1, with a possible D match to TRBD2 (6 bases). V lost 6 bases, J lost 2 bases, and 14 bases lay in between. The CDR3 extends over 15 amino acids. Germline V gene sequence: CDR1 SNHLY, CDR2 FYNNEI. The CDR3 DNA sequence: TGTGCCAGCAGCTCGGAGGGGACTGCCTACAATGAGCAGTTCTTC. Translated: CASSSEGTAYNEQFF.